A single T cell receptor beta chain is shown here with its context. This table comes from immunoSEQ multiplex PCR, and its TCRdb copy is limited to in-frame clones, with some not included. This table has about 60,000 clones, approximately 91% appearing once. The V and J ends lost 3 bases and 1 base, in that order; junction bases with no gene match: 6. The CDR3 covers 16 residues. The V gene's germline CDR1 is SGHRS and CDR2 YFSETQ. This record belongs to a study of blood T cell repertoires in COVID-19. Study overall: Both acute and convalescent COVID-19 samples were obtained from the United States, Italy and Spain. Sources were T cells, B-cell-depleted T cells, or PBMCs; the material itself was cDNA or gDNA.

Sequenced material: peripheral blood. The chain joins TRBV5-1 to TRBJ2-3; 9 bases are shared with TRBD2. The origin of this receptor is a man between 50 and 59 years old with active COVID-19. CDR3 DNA sequence: TGCGCCAGCAGCTGGCGGGGGGGCCTGGGCACAGATACGCAGTATTTT. It translates to CASSWRGGLGTDTQYF.